Below, 23 T cell receptor beta chains from the same sample are listed, as sequenced in a study of identical twins. Each CDR3 protein gets one entry after TCRdb re-called the 5' RACE reads with MiXCR. The table lists about 280,000 distinct CDR3 sequences, roughly 8.6% of them singletons. These data were also filed under a second study, of yellow fever vaccine responses in identical twins.

Input material: memory (CD45RO+) T cells sorted from blood. The receptors were sampled from a woman aged 18-29 years in good health.

J is TRBJ1-1 and V is TRBV6-1; D remains ambiguous. Germline lookup yields CDR1 MNHNS and CDR2 SASEGT. V was trimmed by 7 bases and J by 1 base, leaving 10 bases between them. The CDR3 extends over 13 amino acids. The CDR3 region has the DNA TGTGCCAGCATAGTCGACACGAACACTGAAGCTTTCTTT. Translating gives CASIVDTNTEAFF.

In this sample, this clonotype turned up a few times. The chain is built from TRBV14 and TRBJ2-5; D may be TRBD2 (7 bases). This CDR3 has 20 residues. The V end lost 5 bases, the J end lost 4 bases, and 32 bases lay between the germline ends. Germline lookup yields CDR1 SGHDN and CDR2 FVKESK. DNA for the CDR3: TGTGCCAGCAGCTTCCGGAGGGGGGGGCCGCGGGAACGGAGTCGAGAGACCCAGTACTTC. Translating it yields CASSFRRGGPRERSRETQYF. Together with reference TRBV14 and TRBJ2-5, the CDR3 gives the full variable domain: EAGVTQFPSHSVIEKGQTVTLRCDPISGHDNLYWYRRVMGKEIKFLLHFVKESKQDESGMPNNRFLAERTGGTYSTLKVQPAELEDSGVYFCASSFRRGGPRERSRETQYFGPGTRLLVL.

This clonotype was seen repeatedly, ten times or more. The gene calls are TRBV12-3 or TRBV12-4 and TRBJ1-1; the D gene is possibly TRBD1 (6 bases). The CDR3 covers 16 residues. V shed 0 bases and J shed 0 bases, with 11 bases lying between them. CDR3 nucleotides: TGTGCCAGCAGTTTAGCGCTTGGGGACATGAACACTGAAGCTTTCTTT. Translating gives CASSLALGDMNTEAFF.

This clonotype occurred a few times. The V and J genes are TRBV6-1 and TRBJ2-1, with unresolved D. CDR1 is MNHNS, CDR2 SASEGT, per germline. This CDR3 is built from 14 residues. The germline V and J ends were trimmed by 7 bases and 4 bases, with 14 bases remaining between them. CDR3 residues: CASIAERFYNEQFF. In DNA, the CDR3 is TGTGCCAGCATCGCTGAGAGATTTTACAATGAGCAGTTCTTC.

This clonotype was detected only a few times. CDR3 sequence reads: CASTTGRPNYGYTF. CDR3 sequence (DNA): TGTGCCAGCACGACAGGGAGGCCTAACTATGGCTACACCTTC. The rearrangement joins TRBV2 to TRBJ1-2, with 7 bases that match TRBD1. The junction had 5 bases not matched to a gene; V was cut back by 7 bases and J by 0 bases. There are 14 residues in the CDR3. The germline gives CDR1 SNHLY, CDR2 FYNNEI.

This clonotype has more than one count but fewer than ten. The chain's CDR3 is CASSQGLAGGKTDTQYF. DNA for the CDR3: TGTGCCAGCAGTCAGGGGCTAGCGGGAGGGAAGACAGATACGCAGTATTTT. The rearrangement uses TRBV3-1 and TRBJ2-3; TRBD2 agrees at 12 bases. Germline V gene data show CDR1 as LGHDT and CDR2 as YNNKEL (reference sequence). The CDR3 totals 17 residues. Trimming removed 6 bases from V and 3 bases from J; junction bases left unmatched: 10.

This clonotype was observed many times. The J gene is TRBJ2-1, the V gene TRBV7-9, with 7 bases aligning to TRBD1. CDR3 length equals 13 residues. Germline V lookup: CDR1 SEHNR, CDR2 FQNEAQ (reference sequence). The V gene end was trimmed by 5 bases and the J gene end by 5 bases; junction bases not matched to a gene: 3. The DNA of the CDR3 is TGTGCCAGCAGCCGGGGACAGAACAATGAGCAGTTCTTC. Its translation is CASSRGQNNEQFF. The variable domain in full, with the rest retrieved from reference TRBV7-9 and TRBJ2-1, is DTGVSQNPRHKITKRGQNVTFRCDPISEHNRLYWYRQTLGQGPEFLTYFQNEAQLEKSRLLSDRFSAERPKGSFSTLEIQRTEQGDSAMYLCASSRGQNNEQFFGPGTRLTVL.

This sequence joins TRBV9 and TRBJ2-6; TRBD1 agrees at 8 bases. With V trimmed by 4 bases and J by 5 bases, 8 bases remained unmatched. From germline, CDR1 is SGDLS and CDR2 YYNGEE. The CDR3 has 16 amino acids. CDR3 amino acids: CASSRGQGLWANVLTF. CDR3 DNA: TGTGCCAGCAGCCGCGGACAGGGTCTTTGGGCCAACGTCCTGACTTTC.

This clonotype was observed a handful of times. The V call is TRBV7-8, the J call TRBJ1-4; a possible D gene is TRBD1 (5 bases). Between the trimmed V and J ends, which lost 4 bases and 7 bases, there was a span of 16 bases. Germline V gene data show CDR1 as SGHVS and CDR2 as FQNEAQ. The CDR3 runs to 15 residues. The CDR3 sequence: CASSSEGWWFEKLFF. The DNA of the CDR3 is TGTGCCAGCAGCTCCGAGGGGTGGTGGTTTGAAAAACTGTTTTTT.

This clonotype has at least ten counts. This chain uses TRBV15 with TRBJ2-2; D perhaps matches TRBD1 (6 bases). CDR3 length: 15 residues. With 1 base removed from V and 3 bases from J, the gap between germline ends came to 9 bases. CDR1 is LNHNV, CDR2 YYDKDF, per germline (reference sequence). The CDR3 region has the DNA TGTGCCACCAGCAGAGCAAACAGGGACACCGGGGAGCTGTTTTTT. The encoded protein is CATSRANRDTGELFF.

This clonotype was seen ten or more times. The gene calls are TRBV6-5 and TRBJ2-7; unclear D gene. CDR3 length: 12 amino acids. Germline values: CDR1 MNHEY, CDR2 SVGAGI. The V end was cut by 4 bases, the J end by 8 bases, with 12 bases between. The CDR3 is CASSSGSGKQYF. The CDR3 DNA follows: TGTGCCAGCAGTTCCGGTAGTGGCAAGCAGTACTTC.

There are many counts of this clonotype. This rearrangement joins TRBV3-1 to TRBJ2-6; D call uncertain. The CDR3 sequence is 14 residues long. The germline V gene encodes CDR1 LGHDT and CDR2 YNNKEL (reference sequence). Trimming removed 4 bases from V and 1 base from J, with 5 bases in between. The CDR3 nucleotides read TGTGCCAGCAGCCTAATATCTGGGGCCAACGTCCTGACTTTC. It yields the protein CASSLISGANVLTF.

This clonotype was found many times. This chain uses TRBV7-8 with TRBJ2-3; 12 positions agree with TRBD2. This CDR3 contains 16 residues. V was pared by 1 base and J by 4 bases, with 3 bases of the junction left unmatched. Germline V gene lookup returns CDR1 SGHVS and CDR2 FQNEAQ. The CDR3: CASSLELAGGPDTQYF. CDR3 coding DNA: TGTGCCAGCAGCTTAGAGCTAGCGGGAGGGCCAGATACGCAGTATTTT.

In this sample, this clonotype turned up a few times. The gene calls are TRBV20-1 and TRBJ2-1; D is possibly TRBD2 (5 bases). Germline CDR1 is DFQATT and CDR2 is SNEGSKA (reference sequence). This CDR3 has 14 residues. Trimming left V 3 bases short and J 10 bases short, with 19 bases between. This CDR3 reads CSARGGYDKEEQFF. Written as DNA, the CDR3 is TGCAGTGCTAGGGGCGGGTACGACAAGGAAGAGCAGTTCTTC.

The V call is TRBV29-1, the J call TRBJ2-6, with no clear D. The CDR3 contains 13 residues. V was shortened by 2 bases and J by 5 bases, with 7 bases between the two germline ends. From germline, CDR1 is SQVTM and CDR2 ANQGSEA. CDR3 residues: CSVETARANVLTF. For the CDR3, the DNA is TGCAGCGTTGAAACAGCTAGGGCCAACGTCCTGACTTTC.

This clonotype has a count of ten or more. The genes are TRBV12-3 or TRBV12-4 and TRBJ1-1; possibly TRBD1 for D (6 bases). The ends were cut back, 2 bases at V and 5 bases at J, with 12 bases in the middle. The CDR3 covers 14 residues. Written as DNA, the CDR3 is TGTGCCAGCAGTTTAAGGGGGGGTGGAACTGAAGCTTTCTTT. Translation gives CASSLRGGGTEAFF.

This clonotype was recorded many times. The gene calls are TRBV6-5 and TRBJ1-2, with a possible D match to TRBD1 (6 bases). The CDR3 length is 11 residues. Germline V gives CDR1 MNHEY, CDR2 SVGAGI. V lost 8 bases to trimming and J lost 8 bases, with 12 bases between them. The chain's CDR3 is CASRTGYGYTF. The CDR3 DNA reads as TGTGCCAGCCGAACAGGGTACGGCTACACCTTC.

This clonotype was counted between two and nine times. The chain couples TRBV19 to TRBJ2-1; 11 bases match TRBD2. This CDR3 has 20 amino acids. Trimming at V came to 1 base and at J to 8 bases, leaving 19 bases not matched to a gene. The germline V gene encodes CDR1 LNHDA and CDR2 SQIVND (reference sequence). The CDR3 reads CASSIGSGTSGRRRGHEQFF. In DNA, the CDR3 is TGTGCCAGTAGTATAGGCTCGGGGACTAGCGGACGGAGAAGGGGCCATGAGCAGTTCTTC.

V is TRBV18 and J is TRBJ2-1; tentative D call: TRBD1 (6 bases). The ends were cut back, 5 bases at V and 1 base at J, with 18 bases in the middle. CDR1 and CDR2 from the germline V gene are KGHSH and LQKENI. The length of the CDR3 is 17 residues. This CDR3 is CASSARQAAGSYNEQFF. The CDR3 nucleotides read TGTGCCAGCTCAGCCCGACAGGCCGCCGGTTCCTACAATGAGCAGTTCTTC.

This clonotype was seen only a few times. The chain employs TRBV3-1 and TRBJ2-5; a possible D gene is TRBD2 (5 bases). From germline, CDR1 is LGHDT and CDR2 YNNKEL (reference sequence). The CDR3 covers 15 residues. Trimming took 2 bases from V and 6 from J, leaving 16 bases between them. The CDR3 loop reads CASSQTPTNFQTQYF. CDR3 DNA sequence: TGTGCCAGCAGCCAAACCCCGACTAACTTTCAGACCCAGTACTTC.

This clonotype was counted many times. The CDR3 nucleotides read TGTGCCGTTCTTAGCGGGGGGCGAGGCACCGGGGAGCTGTTTTTT. Its translation is CAVLSGGRGTGELFF. This rearrangement joins TRBV10-3 to TRBJ2-2, with TRBD2 matching over 10 bases. Germline CDR1 ENHRY, CDR2 SYGVKD. V was clipped by 11 bases and J by 4 bases; unmatched bases: 10. The CDR3 has 15 residues.

This clonotype showed up many times. V is TRBV20-1 and J is TRBJ1-1; D is unresolved. Germline V CDR1 and CDR2: DFQATT, SNEGSKA (reference sequence). CDR3 length equals 14 residues. The germline V and J ends were trimmed by 3 bases and 4 bases, with 15 bases remaining between them. CDR3 region: CSARDGTLGTEAFF. The CDR3 DNA is TGCAGTGCTAGGGACGGAACCCTGGGCACTGAAGCTTTCTTT.

The V gene is TRBV7-6, the J gene TRBJ2-5; no clear D gene. The ends were cut back, 2 bases at V and 5 bases at J, with 9 bases in the middle. Germline CDR1 reads SGHVS; CDR2 reads FNYEAQ. This CDR3 is built from 13 residues. CDR3 DNA: TGTGCCAGCAGCTTATCTCCACAGGAGACCCAGTACTTC. It codes for CASSLSPQETQYF.